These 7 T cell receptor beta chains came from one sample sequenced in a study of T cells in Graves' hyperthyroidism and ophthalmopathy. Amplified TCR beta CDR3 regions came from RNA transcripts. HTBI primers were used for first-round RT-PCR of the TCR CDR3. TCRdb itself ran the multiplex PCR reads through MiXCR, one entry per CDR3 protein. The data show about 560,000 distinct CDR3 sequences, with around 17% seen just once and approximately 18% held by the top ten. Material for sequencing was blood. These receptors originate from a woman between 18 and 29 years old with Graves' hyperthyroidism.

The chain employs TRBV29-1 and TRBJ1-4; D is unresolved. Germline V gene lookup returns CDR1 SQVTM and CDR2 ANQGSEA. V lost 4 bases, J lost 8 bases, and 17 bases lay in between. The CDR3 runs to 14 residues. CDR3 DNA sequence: TGCAGCGTTGCACCCGGAGGCCGACCCGAAAAACTGTTTTTT. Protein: CSVAPGGRPEKLFF.

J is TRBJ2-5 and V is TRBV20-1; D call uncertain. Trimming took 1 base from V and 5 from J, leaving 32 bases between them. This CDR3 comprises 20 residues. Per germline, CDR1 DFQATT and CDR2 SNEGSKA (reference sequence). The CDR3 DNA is TGCAGTGCTAGAGTGGGCTTAGGTGGGGTTCGAGACCAAACTCCCGAGACCCAGTACTTC. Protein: CSARVGLGGVRDQTPETQYF.

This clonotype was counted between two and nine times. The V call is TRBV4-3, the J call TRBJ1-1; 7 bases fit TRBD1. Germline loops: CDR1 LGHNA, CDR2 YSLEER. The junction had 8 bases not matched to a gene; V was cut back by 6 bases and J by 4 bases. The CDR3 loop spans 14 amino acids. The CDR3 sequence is CASSRTTGPTEAFF. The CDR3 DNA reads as TGCGCCAGCAGTCGGACGACAGGGCCCACTGAAGCTTTCTTT.

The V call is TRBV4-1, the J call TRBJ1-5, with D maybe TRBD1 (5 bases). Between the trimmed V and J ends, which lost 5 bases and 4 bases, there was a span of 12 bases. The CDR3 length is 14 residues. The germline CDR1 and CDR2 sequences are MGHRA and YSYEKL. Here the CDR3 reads CASSTRDGNQPQHF. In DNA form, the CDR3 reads TGCGCCAGCAGCACCCGGGACGGAAATCAGCCCCAGCATTTT.

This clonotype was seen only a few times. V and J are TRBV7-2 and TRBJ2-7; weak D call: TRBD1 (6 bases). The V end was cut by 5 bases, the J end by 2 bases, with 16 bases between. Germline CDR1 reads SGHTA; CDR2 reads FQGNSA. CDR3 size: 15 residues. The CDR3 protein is CASSTNRDNAYEQYF. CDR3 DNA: TGTGCCAGCAGCACAAACCGGGACAACGCCTACGAGCAGTACTTC.

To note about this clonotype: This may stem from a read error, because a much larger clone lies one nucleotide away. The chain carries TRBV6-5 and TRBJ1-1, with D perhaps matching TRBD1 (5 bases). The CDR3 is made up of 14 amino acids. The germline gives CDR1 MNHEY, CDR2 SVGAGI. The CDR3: CASSYNRLNTAAFF. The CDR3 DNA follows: TGTGCCAGCAGTTACAACAGGTTGAACACTGCAGCTTTCTTT.

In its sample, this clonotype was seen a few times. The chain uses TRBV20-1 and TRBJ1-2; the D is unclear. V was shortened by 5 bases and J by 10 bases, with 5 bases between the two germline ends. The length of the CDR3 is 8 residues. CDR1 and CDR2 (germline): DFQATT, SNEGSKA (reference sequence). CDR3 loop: CSAGIYTF. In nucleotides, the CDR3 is TGCAGTGCTGGGATCTACACCTTC.